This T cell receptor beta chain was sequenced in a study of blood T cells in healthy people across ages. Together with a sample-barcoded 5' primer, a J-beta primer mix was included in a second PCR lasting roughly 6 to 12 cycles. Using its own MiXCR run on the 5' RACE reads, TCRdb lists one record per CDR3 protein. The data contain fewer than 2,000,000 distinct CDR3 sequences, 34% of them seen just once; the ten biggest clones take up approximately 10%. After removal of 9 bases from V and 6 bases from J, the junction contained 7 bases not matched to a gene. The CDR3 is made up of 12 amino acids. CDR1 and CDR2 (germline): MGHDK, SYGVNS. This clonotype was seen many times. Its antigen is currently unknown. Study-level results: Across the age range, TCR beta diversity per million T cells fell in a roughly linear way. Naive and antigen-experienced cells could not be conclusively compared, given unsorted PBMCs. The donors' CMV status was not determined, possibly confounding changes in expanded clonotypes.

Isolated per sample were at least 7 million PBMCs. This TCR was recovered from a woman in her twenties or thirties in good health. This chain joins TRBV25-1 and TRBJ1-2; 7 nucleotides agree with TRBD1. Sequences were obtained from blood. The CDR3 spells CARGGGFDGYTF. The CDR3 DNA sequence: TGTGCCAGGGGAGGGGGCTTCGATGGCTACACCTTC.